Listed below are T cell receptor beta chains from one sample, sequenced in a study of shared clonotypes between healthy human individuals. Data came from immunoSEQ multiplex PCR; TCRdb stores just in-frame clones and leaves some out. Of around 600,000 clones in the sample, around 96% were seen once. Sequencing was done on a sample of naive CD8+ T cells sorted from blood. The receptors derive from a woman aged 30 to 39 in good health. The CDR3 runs from the conserved cysteine through the conserved F or W. D genes are given only for firm matches. Clone size is stated in some rows and not others, as once, few, many or a class when expanded.

>-|TRBJ2-7|TRBV27|-
TGTGCCAGCAGCCCTACTAGCTTTGTCTCCTACGAGCAGTACTTC
CASSPTSFVSYEQYF
>-|TRBJ2-3|TRBV28|TRBD2
TGTGCCAGCAGCGCTCTAGCGGGAGATCTAGATACGCAGTATTTT
CASSALAGDLDTQYF
>-|TRBJ2-1|TRBV7-3|TRBD2
TGTGCCAGCAGTAAGACTAGCGGGCTTTACAATGAGCAGTTCTTC
CASSKTSGLYNEQFF
>-|TRBJ1-3|TRBV19|-
TGTGCCAGTAGTATCGTGACAGCTGGAAACACCATATATTTT
CASSIVTAGNTIYF
>once|TRBJ2-7|TRBV19|-
TGTGCCAGTAGTGAGGGACGCTCCTACGAGCAGTACTTC
CASSEGRSYEQYF
>-|TRBJ2-7|TRBV4-2|-
TGTGCCAGCAGCCAAGATGATCAGGACTGGCCCTACGAGCAGTACTTC
CASSQDDQDWPYEQYF
>-|TRBJ1-4|TRBV19|TRBD1
TGTGCCTCTTCCACCGGGACAGACGCAACTAATGAAAAACTGTTTTTT
CASSTGTDATNEKLFF
>-|TRBJ2-7|TRBV7-9|TRBD2
TGTGCCAGCAGCTTAGCGAGAGGGACTAGCCTAACCTACGAGCAGTACTTC
CASSLARGTSLTYEQYF
>-|TRBJ2-7|TRBV2|TRBD2
TGTGCCAGCAGTGAAATGGCGGGAGGAGGCCACGAGCAGTACTTC
CASSEMAGGGHEQYF
>-|TRBJ1-4|TRBV5-1|-
TGCGCCAGCAGCTTGTGGGGGATTCACGAAAAACTGTTTTTT
CASSLWGIHEKLFF
>-|TRBJ2-7|TRBV28|TRBD2
TGTGCCAGCAGCACCGCAACTAGCGGGAGATCGTACGAGCAGTACTTC
CASSTATSGRSYEQYF